Listed below are T cell receptor beta chains from one sample, sequenced in a study of cytomegalovirus exposure and HLA in healthy donors. Profiling relied on immunoSEQ multiplex PCR, and the TCRdb table lists in-frame clones only, not all of them. The sample comprises more than 100,000 clones, 88% of which are singletons, and approximately 1.3% rests with the top ten. The sample was PBMCs. These receptors were taken from a man aged 30-40 years in good health and CMV-seronegative. Both conserved end residues are part of each CDR3. The D gene is left open where the match is weak. The size field is filled for only some rows; it gives once, few, many or a size class.

D gene: TRBD1; J gene: TRBJ1-2; V gene: TRBV5-5; clone size: NA; CDR3 DNA: TGTGCCAGCAGCCCCGACAGGGCGAACTATGGCTACACCTTC; CDR3 protein: CASSPDRANYGYTF
D gene: TRBD2; J gene: TRBJ2-1; V gene: TRBV4-1; clone size: once; CDR3 DNA: TGCGCCAGCAGTCTACTAGCGCGCACCTACAATGAGCAGTTCTTC; CDR3 protein: CASSLLARTYNEQFF
D gene: NA; J gene: TRBJ1-6; V gene: TRBV28; clone size: NA; CDR3 DNA: TGTGCCAGCTCCCCCGCGTCGGGGGGAGGGTCACCCCTCCACTTT; CDR3 protein: CASSPASGGGSPLHF
D gene: NA; J gene: TRBJ1-1; V gene: TRBV19; clone size: NA; CDR3 DNA: TGTGCCAGTAGGCGCAGGGGCGCGAACACTGAAGCTTTCTTT; CDR3 protein: CASRRRGANTEAFF
D gene: NA; J gene: TRBJ1-3; V gene: TRBV4-1; clone size: NA; CDR3 DNA: TGCGCCAGCAGCCGGGGAGGGCTTGTCATCTCTGGAAACACCATATATTTT; CDR3 protein: CASSRGGLVISGNTIYF
D gene: NA; J gene: TRBJ2-5; V gene: TRBV12-5; clone size: NA; CDR3 DNA: TGTGCTAGTGGTCCCTCGGTGCTAGAGACCCAGTACTTC; CDR3 protein: CASGPSVLETQYF
D gene: NA; J gene: TRBJ2-5; V gene: TRBV2; clone size: many; CDR3 DNA: TGTGCCAGCAGTGACCGGAGAGCGACCCAGTACTTC; CDR3 protein: CASSDRRATQYF
D gene: NA; J gene: TRBJ1-5; V gene: TRBV2; clone size: NA; CDR3 DNA: TGTGCCTCCCGTGGGCAGCCTTACCAGCCCCAGCATTTT; CDR3 protein: CASRGQPYQPQHF
D gene: TRBD2; J gene: TRBJ2-1; V gene: TRBV4-2; clone size: NA; CDR3 DNA: TGTGCCAGCAGCCTCCAAGGAGCCAGCGGGACCTACAATGAGCAGTTCTTC; CDR3 protein: CASSLQGASGTYNEQFF
D gene: NA; J gene: TRBJ1-5; V gene: TRBV6-5; clone size: NA; CDR3 DNA: TGTGCCAGCAGTTACTCAGCAACAGGGTCGGGGCCCCAGCATTTT; CDR3 protein: CASSYSATGSGPQHF
D gene: TRBD1; J gene: TRBJ1-1; V gene: TRBV6-1; clone size: NA; CDR3 DNA: TGTGCCAGCAGATCGGACAGGCATACTGAAGCTTTCTTT; CDR3 protein: CASRSDRHTEAFF
D gene: TRBD1; J gene: TRBJ2-1; V gene: TRBV6-6; clone size: NA; CDR3 DNA: TGTGCCAGCAGTGCAAGACAGGGGAATGAGCAGTTCTTC; CDR3 protein: CASSARQGNEQFF
D gene: TRBD2; J gene: TRBJ2-7; V gene: TRBV10-1; clone size: NA; CDR3 DNA: TGCGCCAGCAGTGAGTCCGCGGGAGTGAACTACGAGCAGTACTTC; CDR3 protein: CASSESAGVNYEQYF
D gene: NA; J gene: TRBJ1-5; V gene: TRBV25-1; clone size: NA; CDR3 DNA: TGTGCCAGCAGTGGCACAGGGATAAATCAGCCCCAGCATTTT; CDR3 protein: CASSGTGINQPQHF
D gene: TRBD2; J gene: TRBJ2-1; V gene: TRBV9; clone size: NA; CDR3 DNA: TGTGCCAGCAACATCGCTAGTAGCGGGTCCTTAGGGGAGCAGTTCTTC; CDR3 protein: CASNIASSGSLGEQFF
D gene: NA; J gene: TRBJ1-1; V gene: TRBV11-2; clone size: NA; CDR3 DNA: TGTGCCAGCAATCTACAGCCTGGTGAAGCTTTCTTT; CDR3 protein: CASNLQPGEAFF
D gene: NA; J gene: TRBJ1-5; V gene: TRBV7-2; clone size: few; CDR3 DNA: TGTGCCAGCAGCCCACAGGGAGTTGGTCAGCCCCAGCATTTT; CDR3 protein: CASSPQGVGQPQHF
D gene: NA; J gene: TRBJ1-2; V gene: TRBV9; clone size: NA; CDR3 DNA: TGTGCCAGCAGCGTAGGTGGGGAGATGAACTATGGCTACACCTTC; CDR3 protein: CASSVGGEMNYGYTF
D gene: TRBD1; J gene: TRBJ2-7; V gene: TRBV5-6; clone size: NA; CDR3 DNA: TGTGCCAGCAGCTTTCCTTTGGACAGGGGTCGGGAGCAGTACTTC; CDR3 protein: CASSFPLDRGREQYF
D gene: NA; J gene: TRBJ2-5; V gene: TRBV7-3; clone size: NA; CDR3 DNA: TGTGCCAGCAGCCTCGTCGGAGGGCCAGAGACCCAGTACTTC; CDR3 protein: CASSLVGGPETQYF
D gene: NA; J gene: TRBJ2-5; V gene: TRBV2; clone size: NA; CDR3 DNA: TGTGCCAGCAGTGAGGGGCGGGAACAAGAGACCCAGTACTTC; CDR3 protein: CASSEGREQETQYF
D gene: NA; J gene: TRBJ1-1; V gene: TRBV6-1; clone size: NA; CDR3 DNA: TGTGCCAGCAGTGTAGAATTGGACACTGAAGCTTTCTTT; CDR3 protein: CASSVELDTEAFF
D gene: TRBD1; J gene: TRBJ1-5; V gene: TRBV7-9; clone size: NA; CDR3 DNA: TGTGCCAGCAGCTTGGGGACAGGGGACAGCAATCAGCCCCAGCATTTT; CDR3 protein: CASSLGTGDSNQPQHF
D gene: TRBD1; J gene: TRBJ1-2; V gene: TRBV7-2; clone size: NA; CDR3 DNA: TGTGCCAGCAGCTCTAGGACAGGGGGCCTGGGGGGCTACACCTTC; CDR3 protein: CASSSRTGGLGGYTF
D gene: TRBD2; J gene: TRBJ2-2; V gene: TRBV7-9; clone size: once; CDR3 DNA: TGTGCCAGCAGCTCGCTAGCGGGAGGGCGTCGCACCGGGGAGCTGTTTTTT; CDR3 protein: CASSSLAGGRRTGELFF
D gene: NA; J gene: TRBJ2-4; V gene: TRBV30; clone size: NA; CDR3 DNA: TGTGCCTGGAACCAGGGCAACATTCAGTACTTC; CDR3 protein: CAWNQGNIQYF
D gene: NA; J gene: TRBJ2-3; V gene: TRBV9; clone size: NA; CDR3 DNA: TGTGCCAGCAGCGGGGGAGCGCAGTATTTT; CDR3 protein: CASSGGAQYF
D gene: NA; J gene: TRBJ2-6; V gene: TRBV7-6; clone size: NA; CDR3 DNA: TGTGCCAGCAGCCCCCGAGGCGGGCCTGGGGCCAACGTCCTGACTTTC; CDR3 protein: CASSPRGGPGANVLTF
D gene: NA; J gene: TRBJ1-4; V gene: TRBV19; clone size: NA; CDR3 DNA: TGTGCCAGTAGTCGACAGGCATATGCATTGAATGAAAAACTGTTTTTT; CDR3 protein: CASSRQAYALNEKLFF
D gene: TRBD1; J gene: TRBJ1-2; V gene: TRBV6-5; clone size: NA; CDR3 DNA: TGTGCCAGCAGGGTGACAGGGGGCCTCAACTATGGCTACACCTTC; CDR3 protein: CASRVTGGLNYGYTF
D gene: NA; J gene: TRBJ2-7; V gene: TRBV5-4; clone size: NA; CDR3 DNA: TGTGCCAGCAGTCAAGCGGGTGTCCTACACGAGCAGTACTTC; CDR3 protein: CASSQAGVLHEQYF
D gene: TRBD1; J gene: TRBJ1-1; V gene: TRBV7-2; clone size: NA; CDR3 DNA: TGTGCCAGCAGCTCCGGGACGAACAGGGGAGCTGAAGCTTTCTTT; CDR3 protein: CASSSGTNRGAEAFF
D gene: TRBD2; J gene: TRBJ2-1; V gene: TRBV18; clone size: NA; CDR3 DNA: TGTGCCAGCTCACCACTTTCTAGCGGGAGCGGTAATGAGCAGTTCTTC; CDR3 protein: CASSPLSSGSGNEQFF
D gene: TRBD2; J gene: TRBJ2-1; V gene: TRBV2; clone size: NA; CDR3 DNA: TGTGCCAGTATAGGTAGCGGGATCCCGGGCGGCAATGAGCAGTTCTTC; CDR3 protein: CASIGSGIPGGNEQFF
D gene: NA; J gene: TRBJ1-1; V gene: TRBV30; clone size: NA; CDR3 DNA: TGTGCCTGGAGTCCACGAGGGCACCGGACTGAAGCTTTCTTT; CDR3 protein: CAWSPRGHRTEAFF
D gene: TRBD1; J gene: TRBJ1-1; V gene: TRBV5-1; clone size: NA; CDR3 DNA: TGCGCCAGCAGCCGTGGACAGGGGACTGTACCTGAAGCTTTCTTT; CDR3 protein: CASSRGQGTVPEAFF
D gene: TRBD1; J gene: TRBJ2-1; V gene: TRBV5-1; clone size: NA; CDR3 DNA: TGCGCCAGCAGCTTGCCAAATCGGACAGGGCCCCCCCTCATCGAGCAGTTCTTC; CDR3 protein: CASSLPNRTGPPLIEQFF
D gene: NA; J gene: TRBJ2-5; V gene: TRBV30; clone size: NA; CDR3 DNA: TGTGCCCAGGAGGCGGTTAAGACCCAGTACTTC; CDR3 protein: CAQEAVKTQYF
D gene: NA; J gene: TRBJ1-2; V gene: TRBV4-1; clone size: NA; CDR3 DNA: TGCGCCAGCAGCCAAACCACACAGGGACCTAACTATGGCTACACCTTC; CDR3 protein: CASSQTTQGPNYGYTF
D gene: NA; J gene: TRBJ1-1; V gene: TRBV6-6; clone size: NA; CDR3 DNA: TGTGCCAGCAGTTACTCGGGCTCCATCCCTGAAGCTTTCTTT; CDR3 protein: CASSYSGSIPEAFF